The rows below give T cell receptor beta chains drawn from one sample of a study of OX40 agonist ivuxolimab in advanced cancers. Repertoires were generated with immunoSEQ multiplex PCR, while TCRdb's copy carries only in-frame clones and drops some. The repertoire holds fewer than 45,000 clones, with about 89% as singletons. Sequenced here: CD4+ or CD8+ T cells sorted from blood, sampled in a trial of the OX40 agonist ivuxolimab. The receptors were gathered from an adult with an advanced solid tumor such as melanoma, head and neck, liver or kidney cancer. The CDR3 runs from the conserved cysteine through the conserved F or W. A D gene is named only where the DNA matches it firmly.

v_gene	len	j_gene	d_gene	CDR3aa	CDR3nt
TRBV7-8	13	TRBJ2-5	-	CASSLLGQETQYF	TGTGCCAGCAGCCTCCTCGGGCAAGAGACCCAGTACTTC
TRBV28	13	TRBJ1-1	-	CASSVGTGTEAFF	TGTGCCAGCTCAGTTGGTACCGGCACTGAAGCTTTCTTT
TRBV19	22	TRBJ2-7	-	CASSPYFYGGRITADQTYEQYF	TGTGCCAGTAGTCCTTATTTCTACGGTGGGAGAATTACAGCCGACCAAACCTACGAGCAGTACTTC
TRBV19	15	TRBJ1-5	-	CASSIGPLGNQPQHF	TGTGCCAGTAGTATCGGGCCGCTGGGGAATCAGCCCCAGCATTTT
TRBV25-1	13	TRBJ1-5	-	CASSDDSNQPQHF	TGTGCCAGCAGTGACGACAGCAATCAGCCCCAGCATTTT
TRBV29-1	13	TRBJ1-4	-	CSVASATNEKLFF	TGCAGCGTTGCGTCGGCAACTAATGAAAAACTGTTTTTT
TRBV18	15	TRBJ1-1	-	CASTLSGGTYTEAFF	TGTGCCAGCACCCTATCAGGAGGAACATACACTGAAGCTTTCTTT
TRBV5-1	16	TRBJ1-4	-	CASSLSMAATNEKLFF	TGCGCCAGCAGCTTGAGTATGGCAGCAACTAATGAAAAACTGTTTTTT
TRBV27	15	TRBJ2-1	-	CASRLTHLAANEQFF	TGTGCCAGCAGGTTGACTCACCTGGCCGCCAATGAGCAGTTCTTC
TRBV27	15	TRBJ1-2	TRBD1	CASRLQGAANYGYTF	TGTGCCAGCAGACTACAGGGGGCGGCTAACTATGGCTACACCTTC
TRBV18	13	TRBJ1-5	-	CASSPFSDQPQHF	TGTGCCAGCTCTCCCTTCAGCGACCAGCCCCAGCATTTT
TRBV6-1	14	TRBJ1-6	-	CASSELRGNSPLHF	TGTGCCAGCAGTGAACTTCGGGGTAATTCACCCCTCCACTTT
TRBV10-3	13	TRBJ1-2	TRBD1	CAIKVGQDYGYTF	TGTGCCATCAAGGTGGGACAGGACTATGGCTACACCTTC
TRBV6-5	12	TRBJ2-4	-	CASIGGGDIQYF	TGTGCCAGCATCGGCGGCGGGGACATTCAGTACTTC
TRBV5-1	13	TRBJ2-1	-	CASSLRAASEQFF	TGCGCCAGCAGCTTGAGGGCAGCGAGTGAGCAGTTCTTC
TRBV5-1	14	TRBJ2-3	-	CATKSVVAADTQYF	TGCGCCACAAAGTCGGTAGTTGCGGCCGATACGCAGTATTTT